The T cell receptor beta chain under discussion was sequenced for a study of cytomegalovirus exposure and HLA in healthy donors. The ends lost 4 bases at V and 4 bases at J; junction bases unmatched: 15. This CDR3 spans 19 amino acids. The germline V gene encodes CDR1 MNHNS and CDR2 SASEGT. Here immunoSEQ multiplex PCR was the method, and the copy in TCRdb shows in-frame clones only, minus some. The table has a few hundred thousand clones, about 90% seen once. The clonotype was recovered from a woman younger than 35 in good health and CMV-seronegative. The V gene is TRBV6-1, the J gene TRBJ2-7; 14 bases are a match to TRBD2. Source material: PBMCs. CDR3 DNA sequence: TGTGCCAGCAGTGCGTCCGGGACTAGCGGGAGAAGTTCATTGTACGAGCAGTACTTC. Protein product: CASSASGTSGRSSLYEQYF.